The clone carrying this T cell receptor beta chain was seen a single time. The data belong to a study of cytomegalovirus exposure and HLA in healthy donors. The PCR employed 60 Vbeta primers together with 13 Jbeta primers. Generated by immunoSEQ multiplex PCR, the TCRdb table keeps only in-frame clones and is missing some. This table holds 100,000 or so clones, approximately 80% found once. V lost 1 base and J lost 0, with 12 bases in between. Per germline, CDR1 SGHTA and CDR2 FQGNSA. This CDR3 is 16 amino acids long. This receptor was obtained from a female donor in good health and CMV-seropositive. Sequenced input: PBMCs. The genes are TRBV7-2 and TRBJ1-2; D possibly corresponds to TRBD1 (5 bases). CDR3 sequence: CASSLDETATNYGYTF. CDR3 nucleotide sequence: TGTGCCAGCAGCTTAGACGAGACAGCTACTAACTATGGCTACACCTTC.